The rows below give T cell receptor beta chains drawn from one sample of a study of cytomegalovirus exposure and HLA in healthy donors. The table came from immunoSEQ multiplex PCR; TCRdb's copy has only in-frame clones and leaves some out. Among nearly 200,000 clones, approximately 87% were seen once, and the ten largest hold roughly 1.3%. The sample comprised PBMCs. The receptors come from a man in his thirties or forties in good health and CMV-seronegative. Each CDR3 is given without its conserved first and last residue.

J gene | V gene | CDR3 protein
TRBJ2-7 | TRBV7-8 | ASSFPGRAHEQY
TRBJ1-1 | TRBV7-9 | ASSGDRGRVTEAF
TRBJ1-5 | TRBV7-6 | ASSLNRGMDQPQH
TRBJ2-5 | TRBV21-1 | ASSRTGENQETQY
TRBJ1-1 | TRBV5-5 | ASSLADTEAF
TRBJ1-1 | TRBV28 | ASSLLGDRGYTEAF
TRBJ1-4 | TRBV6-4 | ASSDQGEKLF
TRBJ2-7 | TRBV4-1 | ASSSPGTATYEQY
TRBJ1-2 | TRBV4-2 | ASSQGGVGYT
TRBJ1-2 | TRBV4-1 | ASSQEGARGAYLSGYT
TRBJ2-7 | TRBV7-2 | ASSLDRESYEQY
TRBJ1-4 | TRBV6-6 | ASSLGGEKLF
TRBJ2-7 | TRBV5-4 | ASSSGGGGAWQY
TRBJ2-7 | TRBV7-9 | SSSLGQYYEQY
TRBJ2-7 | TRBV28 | ASSLQGWAREQY
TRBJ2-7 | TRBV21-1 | ASIGGGCHYYEQY
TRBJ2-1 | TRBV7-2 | ASRSTGTGRRNEQF
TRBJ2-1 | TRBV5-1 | ASSSSGSSYNEQF
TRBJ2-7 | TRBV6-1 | ATSTDRDYEQY
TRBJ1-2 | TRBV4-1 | ASSQVRGLLGYT
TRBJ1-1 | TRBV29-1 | SVEDSWSEAF
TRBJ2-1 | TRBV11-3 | ASSSNNEQF
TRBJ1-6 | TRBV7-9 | ASSFRGGSPLH
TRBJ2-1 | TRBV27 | ASSLLSGSSYNEQF
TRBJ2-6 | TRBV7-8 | ASSSGANGLT
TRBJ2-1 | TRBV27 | ASSFAVFRAENNEQF
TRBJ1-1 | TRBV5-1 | ASSLEGGTNTEAF
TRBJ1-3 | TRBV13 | VSSPASGNTIY
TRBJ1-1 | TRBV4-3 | ASSQSPSMNTEAF
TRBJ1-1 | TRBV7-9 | SSSLGVNTEAF
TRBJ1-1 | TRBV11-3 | ASSSWTGVLNTEAF
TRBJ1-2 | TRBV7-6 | ASSLGHRAGKDYGYT
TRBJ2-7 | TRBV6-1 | ASSQGTSSLGDEQY
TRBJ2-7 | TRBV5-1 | ASSLNSPEQY
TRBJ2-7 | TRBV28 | ASLTRFFADEQY
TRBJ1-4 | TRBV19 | ASSMGGNEKLF
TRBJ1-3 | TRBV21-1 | ASSKAPGISSGNTIY
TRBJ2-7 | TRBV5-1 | ASSHTLAGAGEQY
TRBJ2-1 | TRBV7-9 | ASSLDPVNEQF
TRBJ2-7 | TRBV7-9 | ASSGDREADYEQY
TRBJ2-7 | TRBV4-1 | ASSPGGILTHEQY
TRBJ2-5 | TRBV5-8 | ASSPGTSGGFRETQY
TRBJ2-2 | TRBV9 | ASSIDRAGIGELF
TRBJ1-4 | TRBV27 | ASRPAGALGEKLF
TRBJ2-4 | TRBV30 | AWAERDLRLAKNIQY
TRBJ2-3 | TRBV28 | ASSTIGGPSTDTQY
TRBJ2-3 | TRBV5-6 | ASSLFCRVFLSDTQY
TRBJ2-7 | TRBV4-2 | ASSQEGSGGYEQY
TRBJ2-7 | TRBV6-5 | ASTYSPSYEQY
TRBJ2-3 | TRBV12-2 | ASRFGGRTRHWYTDTQY
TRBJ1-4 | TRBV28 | ASSGDRRIREKLF
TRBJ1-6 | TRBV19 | ASSPGTGVVSPLH
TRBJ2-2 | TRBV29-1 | SVGSGDTGELF
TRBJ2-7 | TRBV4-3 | ASSQDHYSTYEQY
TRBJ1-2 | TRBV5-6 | ASSLVGGGVGRDGYT
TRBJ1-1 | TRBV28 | ASSQFGTEAF
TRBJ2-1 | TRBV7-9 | SSSYRRGDRVRGNEQF
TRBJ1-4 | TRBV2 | ASSPGSTNEKLF
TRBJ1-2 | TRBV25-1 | ASSGGQGYYGYT
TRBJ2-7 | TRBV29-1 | SVEVMAGTYEQY